This section outlines one T cell receptor (beta chain) sequence together with its context. Original methodology: Scientists estimated how many nucleated cells there were by amplifying reference gene primers. Libraries were prepared by immunoSEQ multiplex PCR; TCRdb keeps only in-frame clonotypes and omits some of them. The V and J calls and clone size come from that table; D and trimming were worked out from the DNA. The table has roughly 200,000 clones, around 88% seen once. The data are from a study of blood T cell repertoires in COVID-19. Study summary: Samples representing acute and convalescent COVID-19 were sourced from the United States, Italy and Spain. T cells, B-cell-depleted T cells, or PBMCs supplied cDNA or gDNA.

Trimming left V 0 bases short and J 4 bases short, with 12 bases between. This CDR3 is 15 amino acids long. CDR1 is LGHNA, CDR2 YSLEER, per germline. Sequencing input: peripheral blood. This chain uses TRBV4-3 with TRBJ1-2; D is perhaps TRBD1 (6 bases). This receptor was obtained from a man aged 35 to 55 with active or convalescent COVID-19. The CDR3 region has the DNA TGCGCCAGCAGCCAAGAAAGGGGGGGGACCTATGGCTACACCTTC. Its protein is CASSQERGGTYGYTF.